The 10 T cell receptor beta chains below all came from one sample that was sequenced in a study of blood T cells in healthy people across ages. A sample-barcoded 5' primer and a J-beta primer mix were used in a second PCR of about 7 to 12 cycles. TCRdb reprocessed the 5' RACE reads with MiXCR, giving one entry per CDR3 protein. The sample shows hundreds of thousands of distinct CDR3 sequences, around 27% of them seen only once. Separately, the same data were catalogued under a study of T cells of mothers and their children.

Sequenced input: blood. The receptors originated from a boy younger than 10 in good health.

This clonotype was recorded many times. CDR3 sequence: CASSRIDGGGREQYF. The CDR3, as DNA: TGTGCCAGCAGCCGCATAGACGGGGGCGGACGCGAGCAGTACTTC. J is TRBJ2-7 and V is TRBV14, with D perhaps assigned TRBD1 or TRBD2 (6 bases each). Germline V gives CDR1 SGHDN, CDR2 FVKESK. The CDR3 is 15 amino acids. The V end was cut by 4 bases, the J end by 6 bases, with 19 bases between.

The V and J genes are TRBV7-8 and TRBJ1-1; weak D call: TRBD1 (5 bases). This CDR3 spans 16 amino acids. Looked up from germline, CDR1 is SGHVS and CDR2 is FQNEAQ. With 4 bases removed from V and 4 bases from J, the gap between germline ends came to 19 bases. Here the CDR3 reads CASSWDGAGIGTEAFF. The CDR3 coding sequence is TGTGCCAGCAGCTGGGACGGGGCAGGCATAGGCACTGAAGCTTTCTTT.

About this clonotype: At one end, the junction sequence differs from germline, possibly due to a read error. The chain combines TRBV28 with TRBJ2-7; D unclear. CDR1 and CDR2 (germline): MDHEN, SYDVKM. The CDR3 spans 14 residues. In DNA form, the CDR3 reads TGTGCCAGCAACGGAGACGTAGCCACCTACGAGAAGTACTTC. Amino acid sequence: CASNGDVATYEKYF.

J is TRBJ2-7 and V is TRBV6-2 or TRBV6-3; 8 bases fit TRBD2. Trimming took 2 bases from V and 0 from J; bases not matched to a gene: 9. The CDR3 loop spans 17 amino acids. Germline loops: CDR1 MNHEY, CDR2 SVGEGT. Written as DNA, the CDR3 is TGTGCCAGCAGTTACGGCCCGCGGGGGGTTAGCTCCTACGAGCAGTACTTC. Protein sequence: CASSYGPRGVSSYEQYF.

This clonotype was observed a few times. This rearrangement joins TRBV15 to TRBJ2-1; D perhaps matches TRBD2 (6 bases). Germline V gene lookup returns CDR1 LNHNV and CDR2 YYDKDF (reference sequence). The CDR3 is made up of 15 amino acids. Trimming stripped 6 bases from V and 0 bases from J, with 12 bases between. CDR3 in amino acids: CATRSSGSSYNEQFF. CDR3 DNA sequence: TGTGCCACCAGAAGTAGCGGAAGCTCCTACAATGAGCAGTTCTTC.

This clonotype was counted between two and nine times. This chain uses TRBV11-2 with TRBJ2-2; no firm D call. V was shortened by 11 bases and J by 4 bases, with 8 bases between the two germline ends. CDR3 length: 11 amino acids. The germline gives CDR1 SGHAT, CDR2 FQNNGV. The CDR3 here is CAEGATGELFF. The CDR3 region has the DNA TGTGCCGAAGGCGCCACCGGGGAGCTGTTTTTT.

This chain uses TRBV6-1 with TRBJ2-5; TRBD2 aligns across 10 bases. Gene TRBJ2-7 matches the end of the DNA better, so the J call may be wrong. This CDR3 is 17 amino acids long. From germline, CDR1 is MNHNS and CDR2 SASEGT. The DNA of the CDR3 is TGTGCCAGCAGTGAAGGGAAGGTAGCGGGAGGTATCTACGAGCAGTACTTC. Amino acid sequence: CASSEGKVAGGIYEQYF.

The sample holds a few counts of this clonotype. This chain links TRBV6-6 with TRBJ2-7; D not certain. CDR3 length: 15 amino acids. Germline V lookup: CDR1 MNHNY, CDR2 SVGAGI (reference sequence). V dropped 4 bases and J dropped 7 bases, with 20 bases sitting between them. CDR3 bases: TGTGCCAGCAGTTCCTCAGTTTTAGGATTTGAAGAGCAGTACTTC. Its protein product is CASSSSVLGFEEQYF.

CDR3 amino acids: CASSLVPGGDTQYF. As DNA, the CDR3 is TGTGCCAGCAGCTTAGTTCCGGGGGGAGATACGCAGTATTTT. V is TRBV7-8 and J is TRBJ2-3, with 7 bases identical to TRBD2. V gave up 1 base and J gave up 5 bases; unmatched junction bases: 3. This CDR3 is built from 14 residues. CDR1 is SGHVS, CDR2 FQNEAQ, per germline.

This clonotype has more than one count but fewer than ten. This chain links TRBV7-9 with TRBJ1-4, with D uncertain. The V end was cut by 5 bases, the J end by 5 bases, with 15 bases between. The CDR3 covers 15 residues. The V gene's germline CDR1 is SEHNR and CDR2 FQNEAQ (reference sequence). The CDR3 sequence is CASSHREMRNEKLFF. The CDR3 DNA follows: TGTGCCAGCAGCCATAGGGAGATGAGAAATGAAAAACTGTTTTTT.